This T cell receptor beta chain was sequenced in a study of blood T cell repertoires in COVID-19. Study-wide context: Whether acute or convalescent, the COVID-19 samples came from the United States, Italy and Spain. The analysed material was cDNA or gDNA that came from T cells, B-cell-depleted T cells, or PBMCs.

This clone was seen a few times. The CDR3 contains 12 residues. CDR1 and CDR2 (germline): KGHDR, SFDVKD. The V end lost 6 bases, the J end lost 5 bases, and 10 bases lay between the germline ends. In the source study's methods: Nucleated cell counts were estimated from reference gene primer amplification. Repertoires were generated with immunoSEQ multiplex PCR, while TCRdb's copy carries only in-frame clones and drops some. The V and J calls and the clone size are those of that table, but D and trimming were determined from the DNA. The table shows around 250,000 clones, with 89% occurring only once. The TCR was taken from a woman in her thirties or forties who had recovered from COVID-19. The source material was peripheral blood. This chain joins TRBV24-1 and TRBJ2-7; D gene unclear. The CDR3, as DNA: TGTGCCACCAGTCAGTTTGGCCACGAGCAGTACTTC. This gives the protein CATSQFGHEQYF.